This T cell receptor (beta chain) derives from a study of CD8+CD57+ T cells in acquired aplastic anemia. Study findings and constraints: Sharing between patients and controls was observed for about 27 CD8+ CDR3 sequences.

The study profiled TCR beta VDJ and CDR3 using genomic DNA as template. TCRdb re-derived calls from the reads in MiXCR, one entry per CDR3 protein. Here the sample spans about 220,000 distinct CDR3 sequences, roughly 35% being singletons. Trimming removed 4 bases at V and 0 bases at J, with 13 bases between. CDR1 is SGHNT, CDR2 YYREEE, per germline (reference sequence). The length of the CDR3 is 15 residues. With respect to this clonotype: What it recognizes is unknown.

This TCR derives from a human donor in good health, serving as a control. The J gene is TRBJ1-1, the V gene TRBV5-4; D ambiguous. Source material: sorted CD4+, CD8+, or CD8+CD57+ T cells (not recorded which) from PBMCs. The CDR3 loop reads CASSQALTMNTEAFF. Here the CDR3 DNA reads TGTGCCAGCAGCCAGGCTCTCACCATGAACACTGAAGCTTTCTTT.